These 9 T cell receptor beta chains came from one sample sequenced in a study of Tregs in tolerant kidney transplant recipients. The nonmyeloablative bone marrow transplants came from related graft donors, with transient mixed chimerism. Libraries were prepared by immunoSEQ multiplex PCR; TCRdb keeps only in-frame clonotypes and omits some of them. The sample shows 81,000 or so clones, 90% to 95% of them seen only once. The sample consisted of CD4+ T cells from blood (PBMCs), taken 24 months after the transplant. The receptors originated from a human patient who received a combined kidney and bone marrow transplant. Among the T cells, some may be from the graft donor.

This chain uses TRBV7-2 with TRBJ2-7; weak D call: TRBD2 (5 bases). Trimming pared 6 bases from V and 0 bases from J, leaving 24 bases between. In germline, CDR1 is SGHTA, CDR2 FQGNSA. This CDR3 is 18 amino acids long. CDR3 nucleotides: TGTGCCAGCAGGGGAATCAGAGGGCGGGCTAGCAGCTCCTACGAGCAGTACTTC. Translation: CASRGIRGRASSSYEQYF.

The V and J genes are TRBV20-1 and TRBJ1-2; 7 bases are shared with TRBD1. The trim removed 6 bases at V and 5 bases at J, leaving 3 bases unmatched. The CDR3 length is 11 residues. Germline CDR1 DFQATT, CDR2 SNEGSKA (reference sequence). CDR3 loop: CSARQGYGYTF. CDR3 DNA: TGCAGTGCAAGACAGGGTTATGGCTACACCTTC.

The chain recombines TRBV7-2 with TRBJ2-7, with TRBD1 matching over 7 bases. CDR1 and CDR2 (germline): SGHTA, FQGNSA. CDR3 size: 14 residues. The V segment lost 1 base and the J segment 3 bases; nucleotides outside the gene matches: 3. The CDR3 sequence: CASSLDAGGYEQYF. CDR3 bases: TGTGCCAGCAGCTTAGATGCAGGGGGCTACGAGCAGTACTTC.

This rearrangement joins TRBV7-2 to TRBJ2-5; 10 bases match TRBD1. The germline V gene encodes CDR1 SGHTA and CDR2 FQGNSA. The CDR3 sequence is 14 residues long. V trimming: 3 bases; J trimming: 9 bases; junction bases outside the gene matches: 7. CDR3 residues: CASSLGTGAPSQYF. In DNA form, the CDR3 reads TGTGCCAGCAGCTTGGGGACAGGGGCACCGTCCCAGTACTTC. The full variable domain, its missing parts supplied by reference TRBV7-2 and TRBJ2-5, is GAGVSQSPSNKVTEKGKDVELRCDPISGHTALYWYRQSLGQGLEFLIYFQGNSAPDKSGLPSDRFSAERTGGSVSTLTIQRTQQEDSAVYLCASSLGTGAPSQYFGPGTRLLVL.

The chain has TRBV4-3 and TRBJ2-7, with 7 bases aligning to TRBD1. Germline V gives CDR1 LGHNA, CDR2 YSLEER. The V and J ends lost 3 bases and 1 base, in that order; junction bases with no gene match: 9. The CDR3 has 16 amino acids. CDR3 nucleotides: TGCGCCAGCAGCCAGGTGGGCCAACAGGGGTCCTACGAGCAGTACTTC. Encoded protein: CASSQVGQQGSYEQYF.

The chain has TRBV19 and TRBJ2-7; 12 bases fit TRBD1. The CDR3 covers 14 residues. With 11 bases clipped from V and 7 bases from J, the junction kept 12 bases outside the gene matches. Germline V gene sequence: CDR1 LNHDA, CDR2 SQIVND (reference sequence). The DNA for the CDR3 is TGTGCCTCAAGTCCGGGACAGGGGGCGCGAGAGCAGTACTTC. Translation gives CASSPGQGAREQYF.

The J gene is TRBJ1-1, the V gene TRBV7-9, with 7 bases identical to TRBD1. The germline V gene has CDR1 SEHNR and CDR2 FQNEAQ (reference sequence). Trimming cost V 1 base and J 7 bases; bases outside gene matches: 3. The CDR3 covers 13 residues. The CDR3 DNA follows: TGTGCCAGCAGCTTAGGGGACAGCGTTGAAGCTTTCTTT. It translates to CASSLGDSVEAFF.

This rearrangement joins TRBV30 to TRBJ1-5; D gene ambiguous. The V gene's germline CDR1 is GTSNPN and CDR2 SVGIG (reference sequence). V was pared by 2 bases and J by 5 bases, with 10 bases between. This CDR3 has 13 amino acids. The chain's CDR3 is CAWSPRGDQPQHF. The CDR3 DNA follows: TGTGCCTGGAGTCCCCGGGGAGATCAGCCCCAGCATTTT.

The J gene is TRBJ1-2, the V gene TRBV9; no firm D call. V dropped 1 base and J dropped 2 bases, with 9 bases sitting between them. The CDR3 contains 14 residues. The germline gives CDR1 SGDLS, CDR2 YYNGEE. CDR3 region: CASSVLPGNYGYTF. DNA for the CDR3: TGTGCCAGCAGCGTACTCCCCGGGAACTATGGCTACACCTTC. The whole variable domain, filled in from reference TRBV9 and TRBJ1-2, reads DSGVTQTPKHLITATGQRVTLRCSPRSGDLSVYWYQQSLDQGLQFLIQYYNGEERAKGNILERFSAQQFPDLHSELNLSSLELGDSALYFCASSVLPGNYGYTFGSGTRLTVV.